This TCR beta chain was sequenced for a study of blood T cell repertoires in COVID-19. Background on the study: Samples of COVID-19 (acute and convalescent) were obtained from the United States, Italy and Spain. From T cells, B-cell-depleted T cells, or PBMCs came the material, which was cDNA or gDNA.

Study processing details: From reference gene primer amplification, estimates of nucleated cell counts were derived. Assay: immunoSEQ multiplex PCR; the TCRdb copy retains only in-frame clones and omits some. The DNA was the basis for D and trimming; V, J and clone size are from that table. The profile covers roughly 80,000 clones, with over 85% appearing a single time and approximately 15% taken by the ten largest. Between the trimmed V and J ends, which lost 2 bases and 9 bases, there was a span of 23 bases. The CDR3 loop spans 17 amino acids. The sequencing sample was made of peripheral blood. The chain links TRBV23-1 to TRBJ2-1, with a weak D call TRBD1 (10 bases). TRBV23-1 is given ORF status, its function remaining uncertain. The sequence derives from a woman older than 75 with active or convalescent COVID-19. CDR3 sequence reads: CASSQGGGGQGLPEQFF. The CDR3 nucleotides read TGCGCCAGCAGTCAAGGCGGGGGGGGACAGGGGTTACCTGAGCAGTTCTTC.